These 11 T cell receptor beta chains share one sample of origin, sequenced in a study of CD8+CD57+ T cells in acquired aplastic anemia. For sequencing, patients were chosen who had shown expansion of CD8+CD57+ cells by flow cytometry. According to the study, genomic DNA was the template for TCR beta VDJ and CDR3 profiling. TCRdb processed the reads anew with MiXCR; each CDR3 protein has one entry. In the table there are hundreds of thousands of distinct CDR3 sequences, around 30% of which are singletons. The sequenced sample consisted of sorted CD4+, CD8+, or CD8+CD57+ T cells (not recorded which) from PBMCs. These receptors were taken from a human donor with aplastic anemia.

The chain carries TRBV11-2 and TRBJ2-1, with a tentative D call TRBD2 (6 bases). The CDR3 covers 13 residues. V lost 5 bases to trimming and J lost 8 bases, with 13 bases between them. Germline assignment: CDR1 SGHAT and CDR2 FQNNGV. The CDR3, as DNA: TGTGCCAGCAGCCATCAAGGGGAGGATGAGCAGTTCTTC. This translates into CASSHQGEDEQFF.

Points on this clonotype: At one of its ends the junction is not consistent with the germline gene, which may arise from a read error. The rearrangement links TRBV7-3 to TRBJ2-7; D gene unclear. The CDR3 length is 14 residues. Germline values: CDR1 SGHTA, CDR2 FQGTGA. CDR3 region: CASSLLRSSYGQYF. In nucleotides, the CDR3 is TGTGCCAGCAGCTTACTCCGGAGCTCCTACGGGCAGTACTTC.

This clonotype has a count of ten or more. Being one base from a much bigger clone, this may be a read error. This sequence joins TRBV9 and TRBJ2-7; D possibly corresponds to TRBD1 (6 bases). The CDR3 runs 14 residues. The germline V gene encodes CDR1 SGDLS and CDR2 YYNGEE. The V gene lost 1 base and the J gene lost 0 bases, with 8 bases spanning the gap. Here the CDR3 reads CASSVQGSSYEQYF. CDR3 nucleotide sequence: TGTGCCAGCAGCGTACAGGGGAGCTCCTACGAGCAGTACTTC.

This clonotype was seen at least ten times. This chain joins TRBV2 and TRBJ2-2, with TRBD1 matching 9 bases. In germline, CDR1 is SNHLY, CDR2 FYNNEI. This CDR3 has 15 amino acids. With V trimmed by 5 bases and J by 3 bases, 4 bases remained unmatched. As DNA, the CDR3 is TGTGCCAGCAGTCTACAGGGGGCGGACACCGGGGAGCTGTTTTTT. Amino acid sequence: CASSLQGADTGELFF.

The V gene is TRBV11-1, the J gene TRBJ2-3, with 9 nucleotides matching TRBD2. This CDR3 spans 20 amino acids. Losses at the gene ends were 1 base for V and 1 base for J; bases not matched to a gene: 15. Germline V gene data show CDR1 as SGHAT and CDR2 as FQDESV (reference sequence). CDR3 DNA: TGTGCCAGCAGCTTAGGGTCATGGGTAGCGGGGGCACAACGCACAGATACGCAGTATTTT. Its protein product is CASSLGSWVAGAQRTDTQYF. The full variable domain, its missing parts supplied by reference TRBV11-1 and TRBJ2-3, is EAEVAQSPRYKITEKSQAVAFWCDPISGHATLYWYRQILGQGPELLVQFQDESVVDDSQLPKDRFSAERLKGVDSTLKIQPAELGDSAMYLCASSLGSWVAGAQRTDTQYFGPGTRLTVL.

As concerns this clonotype: Given a much more abundant clone one base away, this may be a read error. The CDR3 bases are TGCAGTGCTAGTAGCACGGGGACCAGCAATCAGCTCCAGCATTTT. This encodes CSASSTGTSNQLQHF. The chain links TRBV20-1 to TRBJ1-5; tentative D call: TRBD1 (5 bases). Germline V gives CDR1 DFQATT, CDR2 SNEGSKA (reference sequence). This CDR3 is 15 amino acids long.

This clonotype was detected ten times or more. The chain uses TRBV2 and TRBJ1-2; TRBD1 matches 7 bases. CDR1 and CDR2 from the germline V gene are SNHLY and FYNNEI. V gave up 4 bases and J gave up 3 bases; unmatched junction bases: 5. The CDR3 contains 14 residues. The CDR3 DNA is TGTGCCAGCAGTGGACAGGGAGAGGACTATGGCTACACCTTC. It translates to CASSGQGEDYGYTF.

The V gene is TRBV27, the J gene TRBJ2-2; 8 nucleotides agree with TRBD2. This CDR3 is 16 amino acids long. The J segment lost 1 base and the V segment lost 5 bases, leaving 6 bases of the junction unmatched. Germline CDR1 reads MNHEY; CDR2 reads SMNVEV (reference sequence). CDR3 amino acids: CASSLRTSRNTGELFF. CDR3 sequence (DNA): TGTGCCAGCAGTCTCCGGACTAGCCGGAACACCGGGGAGCTGTTTTTT.

In this sample, this clonotype turned up many times. This chain links TRBV19 with TRBJ2-3, with D possibly TRBD1 on 6 matching bases. Germline assignment: CDR1 LNHDA and CDR2 SQIVND (reference sequence). The CDR3 covers 14 residues. The V end lost 5 bases, the J end lost 2 bases, and 11 bases lay between the germline ends. The CDR3 sequence is CASSAGVNTDTQYF. DNA for the CDR3: TGTGCCAGTAGTGCAGGGGTTAACACAGATACGCAGTATTTT.

The V call is TRBV6-5, the J call TRBJ2-3, with a weak D call TRBD1 (5 bases). Deletions cut 2 bases from V and 0 bases from J, with 6 bases between. CDR1 and CDR2 (germline): MNHEY, SVGAGI. This CDR3 has 14 amino acids. The CDR3, as DNA: TGTGCCAGCAGTTACAGGGGTAGCACAGATACGCAGTATTTT. The encoded protein is CASSYRGSTDTQYF.

The chain recombines TRBV11-1 with TRBJ1-2; D gene ambiguous. Trimming stripped 3 bases from V and 0 bases from J, with 26 bases between. This CDR3 is 20 amino acids long. The germline V gene has CDR1 SGHAT and CDR2 FQDESV (reference sequence). The DNA of the CDR3 is TGTGCCAGCAGCTTCGTTCAGGTGGCTATATTCTTATGTGCTAACTATGGCTACACCTTC. Protein sequence: CASSFVQVAIFLCANYGYTF.